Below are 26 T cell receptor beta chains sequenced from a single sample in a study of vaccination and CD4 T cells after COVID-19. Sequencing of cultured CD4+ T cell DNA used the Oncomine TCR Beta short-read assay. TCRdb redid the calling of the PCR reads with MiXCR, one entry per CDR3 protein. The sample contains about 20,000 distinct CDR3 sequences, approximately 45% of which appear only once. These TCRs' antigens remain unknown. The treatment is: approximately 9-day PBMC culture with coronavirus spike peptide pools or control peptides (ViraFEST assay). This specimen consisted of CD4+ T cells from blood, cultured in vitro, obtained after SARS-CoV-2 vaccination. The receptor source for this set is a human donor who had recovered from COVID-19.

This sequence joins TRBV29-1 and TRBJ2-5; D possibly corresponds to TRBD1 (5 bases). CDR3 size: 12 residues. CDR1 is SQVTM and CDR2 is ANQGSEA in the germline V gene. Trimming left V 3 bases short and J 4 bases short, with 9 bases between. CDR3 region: CSVDKGAETQYF. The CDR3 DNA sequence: TGCAGCGTTGATAAAGGGGCAGAGACCCAGTACTTC.

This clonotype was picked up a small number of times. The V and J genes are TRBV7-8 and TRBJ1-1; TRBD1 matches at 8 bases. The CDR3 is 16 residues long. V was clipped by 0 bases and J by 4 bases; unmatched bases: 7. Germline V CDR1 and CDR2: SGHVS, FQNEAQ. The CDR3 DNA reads TGTGCCAGCAGCTTAGCCCAGGGGGCGCCGGGCACTGAAGCTTTCTTT. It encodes CASSLAQGAPGTEAFF.

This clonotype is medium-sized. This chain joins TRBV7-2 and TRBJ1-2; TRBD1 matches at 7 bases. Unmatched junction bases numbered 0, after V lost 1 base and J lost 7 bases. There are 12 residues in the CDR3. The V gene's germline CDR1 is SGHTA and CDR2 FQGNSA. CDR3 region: CASSLDRGGYTF. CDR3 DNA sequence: TGTGCCAGCAGCTTAGACAGGGGTGGCTACACCTTC. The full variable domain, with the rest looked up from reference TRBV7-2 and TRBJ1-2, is GAGVSQSPSNKVTEKGKDVELRCDPISGHTALYWYRQSLGQGLEFLIYFQGNSAPDKSGLPSDRFSAERTGGSVSTLTIQRTQQEDSAVYLCASSLDRGGYTFGSGTRLTVV.

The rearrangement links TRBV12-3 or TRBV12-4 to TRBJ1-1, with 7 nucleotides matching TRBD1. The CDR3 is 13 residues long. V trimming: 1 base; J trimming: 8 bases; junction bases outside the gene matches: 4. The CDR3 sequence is CASSLVTGSEAFF. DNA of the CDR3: TGTGCCAGCAGTTTAGTGACAGGGTCGGAAGCTTTCTTT.

This chain's CDR3 is CAISGVGSSYNEQFF. In nucleotides, the CDR3 is TGTGCCATCAGTGGGGTAGGTAGCTCCTACAATGAGCAGTTCTTC. The chain employs TRBV10-3 and TRBJ2-1; D remains ambiguous. Trimming left V 4 bases short and J 0 bases short, with 10 bases between. Germline V lookup: CDR1 ENHRY, CDR2 SYGVKD. The CDR3 has 15 residues.

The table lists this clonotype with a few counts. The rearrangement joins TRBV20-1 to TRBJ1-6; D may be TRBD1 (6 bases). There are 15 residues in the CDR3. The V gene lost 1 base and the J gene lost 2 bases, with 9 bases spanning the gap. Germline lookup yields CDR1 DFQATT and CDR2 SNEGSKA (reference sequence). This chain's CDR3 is CSARAGEAYNSPLHF. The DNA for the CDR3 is TGCAGTGCTAGAGCAGGGGAGGCCTATAATTCACCCCTCCACTTT.

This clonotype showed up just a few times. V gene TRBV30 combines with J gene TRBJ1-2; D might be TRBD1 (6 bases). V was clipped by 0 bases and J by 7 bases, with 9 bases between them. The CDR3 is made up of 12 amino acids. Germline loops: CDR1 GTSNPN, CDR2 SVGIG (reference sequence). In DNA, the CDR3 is TGTGCCTGGAGTGTTACAGGGTTTGGCTACACCTTC. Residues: CAWSVTGFGYTF.

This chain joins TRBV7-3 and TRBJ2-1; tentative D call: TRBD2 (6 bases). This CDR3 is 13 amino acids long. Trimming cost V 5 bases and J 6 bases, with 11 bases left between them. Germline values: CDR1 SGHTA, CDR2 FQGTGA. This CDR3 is CASSRGRGNEQFF. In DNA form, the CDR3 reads TGTGCCAGCAGCCGAGGGCGGGGCAATGAGCAGTTCTTC.

In DNA, the CDR3 is TGCAGTGTTCCGGGACTAGCGAAGCGGAATGAGCAGTTCTTC. It encodes CSVPGLAKRNEQFF. The chain couples TRBV20-1 to TRBJ2-1; 10 positions match TRBD2. V was pared by 7 bases and J by 7 bases, with 10 bases of the junction left unmatched. Looked up from germline, CDR1 is DFQATT and CDR2 is SNEGSKA (reference sequence). CDR3 length: 14 residues.

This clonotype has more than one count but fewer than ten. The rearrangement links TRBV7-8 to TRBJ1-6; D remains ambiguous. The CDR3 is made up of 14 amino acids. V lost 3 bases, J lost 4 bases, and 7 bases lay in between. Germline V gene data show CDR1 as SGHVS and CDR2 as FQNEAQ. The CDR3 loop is CASSLDGYNSPLHF. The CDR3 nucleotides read TGTGCCAGCAGCTTGGACGGATATAATTCACCCCTCCACTTT.

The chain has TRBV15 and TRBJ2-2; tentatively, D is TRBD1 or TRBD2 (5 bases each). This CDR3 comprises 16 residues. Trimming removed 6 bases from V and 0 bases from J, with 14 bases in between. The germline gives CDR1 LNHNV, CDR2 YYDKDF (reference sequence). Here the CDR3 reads CATRQRDHANTGELFF. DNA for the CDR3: TGTGCCACCAGACAGAGGGACCACGCGAACACCGGGGAGCTGTTTTTT.

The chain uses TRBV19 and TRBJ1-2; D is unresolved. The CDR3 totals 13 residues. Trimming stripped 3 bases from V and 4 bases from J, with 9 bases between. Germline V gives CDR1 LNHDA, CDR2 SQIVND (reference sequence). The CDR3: CASSIRTLYGYTF. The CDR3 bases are TGTGCCAGTAGTATCAGGACGCTCTATGGCTACACCTTC.

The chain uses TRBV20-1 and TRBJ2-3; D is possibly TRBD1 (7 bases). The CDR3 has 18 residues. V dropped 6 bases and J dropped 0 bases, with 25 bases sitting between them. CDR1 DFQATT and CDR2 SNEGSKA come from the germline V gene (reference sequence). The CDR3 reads CSARGVGGGTGSTDTQYF. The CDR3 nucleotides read TGCAGTGCCAGGGGGGTTGGGGGTGGAACGGGGAGCACAGATACGCAGTATTTT.

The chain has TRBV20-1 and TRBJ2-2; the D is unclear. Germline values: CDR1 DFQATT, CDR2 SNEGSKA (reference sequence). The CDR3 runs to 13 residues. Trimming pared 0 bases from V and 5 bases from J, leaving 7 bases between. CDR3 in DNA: TGCAGTGCTAGAGACCAGCCTACCGGGGAGCTGTTTTTT. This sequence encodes CSARDQPTGELFF.

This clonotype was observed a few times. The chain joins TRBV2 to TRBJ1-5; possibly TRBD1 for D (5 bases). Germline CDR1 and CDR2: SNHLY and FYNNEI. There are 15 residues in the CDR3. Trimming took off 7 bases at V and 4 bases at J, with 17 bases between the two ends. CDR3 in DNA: TGTGCCAGCAAATACCGCGGGACGGTTAATCAGCCCCAGCATTTT. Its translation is CASKYRGTVNQPQHF.

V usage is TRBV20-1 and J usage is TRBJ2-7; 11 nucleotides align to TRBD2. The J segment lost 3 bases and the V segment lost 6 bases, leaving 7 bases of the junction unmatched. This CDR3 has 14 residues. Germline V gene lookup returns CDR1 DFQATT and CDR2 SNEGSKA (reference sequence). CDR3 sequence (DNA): TGCAGTGCCCGCCCCGGGACTAGCGGCTACGAGCAGTACTTC. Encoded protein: CSARPGTSGYEQYF.

This CDR3 is CASANLGGTGGPRNQPQHF. For the CDR3, the DNA is TGTGCCAGCGCAAACCTTGGAGGGACGGGGGGCCCTAGAAATCAGCCCCAGCATTTT. This chain uses TRBV6-1 with TRBJ1-5; D is perhaps TRBD1 (6 bases). V was cut by 8 bases and J by 4 bases, with 30 bases left in between. This CDR3 has 19 residues. CDR1 MNHNS and CDR2 SASEGT come from the germline V gene.

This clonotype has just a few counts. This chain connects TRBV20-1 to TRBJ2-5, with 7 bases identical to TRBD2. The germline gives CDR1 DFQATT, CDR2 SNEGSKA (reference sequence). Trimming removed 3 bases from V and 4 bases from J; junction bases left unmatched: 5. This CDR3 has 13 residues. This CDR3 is CSASRGSRETQYF. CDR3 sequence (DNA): TGCAGTGCTAGTCGCGGGAGCCGAGAGACCCAGTACTTC.

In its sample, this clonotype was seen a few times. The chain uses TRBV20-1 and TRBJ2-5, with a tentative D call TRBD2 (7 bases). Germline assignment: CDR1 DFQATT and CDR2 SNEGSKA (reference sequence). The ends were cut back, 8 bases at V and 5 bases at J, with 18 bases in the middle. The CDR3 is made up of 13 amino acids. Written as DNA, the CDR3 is TGCAGTCCCCGAGGGGGGGGGGTCGAGACCCAGTACTTC. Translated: CSPRGGGVETQYF.

CDR3 sequence: CASSYSNARAYEQYF. The CDR3 coding sequence is TGTGCCAGCAGTTACTCGAATGCCAGAGCCTACGAGCAGTACTTC. V and J are TRBV6-5 and TRBJ2-7; D uncertain. In germline, CDR1 is MNHEY, CDR2 SVGAGI. CDR3 length: 15 amino acids. V was shortened by 0 bases and J by 2 bases, with 11 bases between the two germline ends.

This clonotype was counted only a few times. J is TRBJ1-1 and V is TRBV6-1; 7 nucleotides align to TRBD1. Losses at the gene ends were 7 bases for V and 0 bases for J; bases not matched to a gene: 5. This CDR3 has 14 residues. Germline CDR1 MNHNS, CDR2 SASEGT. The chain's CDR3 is CASMTRGLNTEAFF. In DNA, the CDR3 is TGTGCCAGCATGACAAGGGGGCTGAACACTGAAGCTTTCTTT.

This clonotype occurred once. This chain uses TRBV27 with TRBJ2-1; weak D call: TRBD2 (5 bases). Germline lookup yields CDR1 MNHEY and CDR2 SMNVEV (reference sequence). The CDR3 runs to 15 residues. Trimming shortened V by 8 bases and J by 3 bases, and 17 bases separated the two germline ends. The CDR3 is CASQLRPGYYNEQFF. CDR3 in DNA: TGTGCCAGCCAATTAAGGCCGGGATACTACAATGAGCAGTTCTTC.

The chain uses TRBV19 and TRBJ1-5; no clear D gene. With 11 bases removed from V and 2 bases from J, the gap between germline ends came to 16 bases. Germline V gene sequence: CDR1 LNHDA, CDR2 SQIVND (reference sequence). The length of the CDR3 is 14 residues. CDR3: CASEKAGGNQPQHF. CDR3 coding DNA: TGTGCCTCTGAAAAGGCGGGTGGCAATCAGCCCCAGCATTTT.

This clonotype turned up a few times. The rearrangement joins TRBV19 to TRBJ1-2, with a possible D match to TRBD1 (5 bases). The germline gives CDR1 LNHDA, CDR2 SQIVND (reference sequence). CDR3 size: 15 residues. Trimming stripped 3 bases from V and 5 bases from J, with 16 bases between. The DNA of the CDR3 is TGTGCCAGTAGTATTAAAGGGACGGCCAGTTATGGCTACACCTTC. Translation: CASSIKGTASYGYTF.

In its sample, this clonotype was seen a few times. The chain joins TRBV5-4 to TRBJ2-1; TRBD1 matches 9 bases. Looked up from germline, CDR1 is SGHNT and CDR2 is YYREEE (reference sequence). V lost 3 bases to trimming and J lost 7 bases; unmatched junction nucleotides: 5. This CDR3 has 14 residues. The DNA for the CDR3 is TGTGCCAGCAGCTGGGGACAGGGTAGGAATGAGCAGTTCTTC. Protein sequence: CASSWGQGRNEQFF.

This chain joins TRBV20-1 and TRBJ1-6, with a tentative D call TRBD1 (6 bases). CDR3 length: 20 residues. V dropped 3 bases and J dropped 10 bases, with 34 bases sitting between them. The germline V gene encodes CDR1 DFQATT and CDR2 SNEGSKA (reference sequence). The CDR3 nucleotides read TGCAGTGCTAGGGAGTCCCCGGAACAGGGAGGGAGAGGTGTGGACTCACCCCTCCACTTT. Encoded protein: CSARESPEQGGRGVDSPLHF.